These 10 T cell receptor beta chains were all obtained from the same sample, sequenced in a study of shared clonotypes between healthy human individuals. Data came from immunoSEQ multiplex PCR; TCRdb stores just in-frame clones and leaves some out. The table lists about 450,000 clones, 75% to 85% of them singletons. What was sequenced was PBMCs. The origin of the receptors is a woman in her forties in good health. Some clones in this sample may be carry-over from other donors' samples.

V usage is TRBV29-1 and J usage is TRBJ1-4, with D possibly matching TRBD1 (5 bases). CDR3 length equals 13 residues. The V gene lost 7 bases and the J gene lost 0 bases, with 9 bases spanning the gap. Per the germline V gene, CDR1 is SQVTM and CDR2 is ANQGSEA. The CDR3 loop is CSARGATNEKLFF. DNA of the CDR3: TGCAGCGCGAGGGGTGCAACTAATGAAAAACTGTTTTTT.

The chain is built from TRBV7-2 and TRBJ2-7; a possible D gene is TRBD2 (5 bases). V was shortened by 4 bases and J by 2 bases, with 9 bases between the two germline ends. Germline V gene data show CDR1 as SGHTA and CDR2 as FQGNSA. The CDR3 runs 13 residues. The CDR3 DNA reads as TGTGCCAGCAGCTGGACTGACCCCTACGAGCAGTACTTC. It translates to CASSWTDPYEQYF.

The chain uses TRBV28 and TRBJ2-7; tentatively, D is TRBD1 (6 bases). CDR1 and CDR2 from the germline V gene are MDHEN and SYDVKM. The CDR3 loop spans 12 amino acids. V lost 6 bases and J lost 5, with 11 bases in between. CDR3 coding DNA: TGTGCCAGCAGAAGGACAGTTCACGAGCAGTACTTC. As protein: CASRRTVHEQYF. Variable domain in full (rest from reference TRBV28 and TRBJ2-7): DVKVTQSSRYLVKRTGEKVFLECVQDMDHENMFWYRQDPGLGLRLIYFSYDVKMKEKGDIPEGYSVSREKKERFSLILESASTNQTSMYLCASRRTVHEQYFGPGTRLTVT.

The V gene is TRBV5-4, the J gene TRBJ1-1, with 11 bases matching TRBD1. CDR1 is SGHNT and CDR2 is YYREEE in the germline V gene (reference sequence). V trimming: 3 bases; J trimming: 5 bases; junction bases outside the gene matches: 6. This CDR3 contains 15 residues. The CDR3 nucleotides read TGTGCCAGCAGCTCAGGACAGGGGGCGCGGACTGAAGCTTTCTTT. Translation: CASSSGQGARTEAFF. Drawing the rest from reference TRBV5-4 and TRBJ1-1, the complete variable domain is ETGVTQSPTHLIKTRGQQVTLRCSSQSGHNTVSWYQQALGQGPQFIFQYYREEENGRGNFPPRFSGLQFPNYSSELNVNALELDDSALYLCASSSGQGARTEAFFGQGTRLTVV.

This clone was seen only a few times. The chain links TRBV4-1 to TRBJ2-5; D not certain. CDR3 length equals 14 residues. The V end lost 4 bases, the J end lost 1 base, and 10 bases lay between the germline ends. The germline V gene encodes CDR1 MGHRA and CDR2 YSYEKL. The CDR3 reads CASSLGPGQETQYF. For the CDR3, the DNA is TGCGCCAGCAGCCTTGGACCCGGCCAAGAGACCCAGTACTTC.

This clone has only one observation. V is TRBV28 and J is TRBJ2-7; D remains unclear. Germline CDR1 is MDHEN and CDR2 is SYDVKM. The CDR3 length is 17 residues. Trimming took 6 bases from V and 1 from J, leaving 22 bases between them. The CDR3 coding sequence is TGTGCCAGCAGCCAATTCATACACGGCCAGAGATCCTACGAGCAGTACTTC. Translating gives CASSQFIHGQRSYEQYF.

The chain recombines TRBV6-1 with TRBJ1-5, with 9 bases fitting TRBD1. The CDR3 covers 13 residues. The trim removed 3 bases at V and 6 bases at J, leaving 0 bases unmatched. Germline CDR1 and CDR2: MNHNS and SASEGT. For the CDR3, the DNA is TGTGCCAGCAGTGAGACAGGGGGTCAGCCCCAGCATTTT. Translating gives CASSETGGQPQHF.

The chain combines TRBV7-3 with TRBJ1-2; D is perhaps TRBD1 (5 bases). The V and J ends lost 6 bases and 3 bases respectively, with 11 bases between them. The germline V gene has CDR1 SGHTA and CDR2 FQGTGA. The CDR3 is 13 amino acids. CDR3 coding DNA: TGTGCCAGCAGTCCCGGGGGTGACTATGGCTACACCTTC. It is translated as CASSPGGDYGYTF.

V usage is TRBV7-2 and J usage is TRBJ2-7; 9 positions agree with TRBD1. V trimming: 2 bases; J trimming: 5 bases; junction bases outside the gene matches: 4. There are 14 residues in the CDR3. Germline V gene lookup returns CDR1 SGHTA and CDR2 FQGNSA. The CDR3 DNA is TGTGCCAGCAGCTTAACAGGGGGCCCCCACGAGCAGTACTTC. This gives the protein CASSLTGGPHEQYF. Variable domain in full (rest from reference TRBV7-2 and TRBJ2-7): GAGVSQSPSNKVTEKGKDVELRCDPISGHTALYWYRQSLGQGLEFLIYFQGNSAPDKSGLPSDRFSAERTGGSVSTLTIQRTQQEDSAVYLCASSLTGGPHEQYFGPGTRLTVT.

The sample holds one count of this clone. This specimen includes other DNA sequences encoding the same CDR3. The chain combines TRBV5-1 with TRBJ1-1, with D possibly TRBD1 on 6 matching bases. Germline assignment: CDR1 SGHRS and CDR2 YFSETQ. This CDR3 contains 13 residues. Trimming removed 2 bases from V and 5 bases from J, with 10 bases in between. The CDR3 reads CASSLQGGTEAFF. DNA of the CDR3: TGCGCCAGCAGCTTACAGGGAGGGACTGAAGCTTTCTTT.